The next 32 T cell receptor beta chains were all read from a single sample in a study of shared clonotypes between healthy human individuals. Sequencing used immunoSEQ multiplex PCR; TCRdb keeps in-frame clones, though not all of them. The repertoire has over a million clones, 95% to 99% of them found once; the top ten carry about 0.4%. Material: naive CD4+ T cells sorted from blood. Specified subset: CD45RA+ positively selected. Receptors originate from a man aged 30 to 45 in good health.

Turning to this clone: The sample has other DNA sequences that encode this CDR3 too. V usage is TRBV4-2 and J usage is TRBJ2-7; a weak D match, TRBD2 (5 bases). The CDR3 is 15 residues long. Germline CDR1 and CDR2: LGHNA and YNFKEQ. The germline V and J ends were trimmed by 3 bases and 0 bases, with 12 bases remaining between them. The CDR3 region has the DNA TGTGCCAGCAGCCAGGATACGGGAAGCTCCTACGAGCAGTACTTC. Residues: CASSQDTGSSYEQYF.

This clone is a singleton in its sample. The V and J genes are TRBV7-9 and TRBJ2-3; 8 bases map to TRBD2. Germline CDR1 SEHNR, CDR2 FQNEAQ (reference sequence). The CDR3 is 14 residues long. The junction had 5 bases not matched to a gene; V was cut back by 5 bases and J by 4 bases. The CDR3 protein is CASSQRELSDTQYF. In nucleotides, the CDR3 is TGTGCCAGCAGCCAGCGGGAGTTGTCAGATACGCAGTATTTT. The whole variable domain, filled in from reference TRBV7-9 and TRBJ2-3, reads DTGVSQNPRHKITKRGQNVTFRCDPISEHNRLYWYRQTLGQGPEFLTYFQNEAQLEKSRLLSDRFSAERPKGSFSTLEIQRTEQGDSAMYLCASSQRELSDTQYFGPGTRLTVL.

The J gene is TRBJ1-2, the V gene TRBV25-1; D gene ambiguous. V was cut by 2 bases and J by 7 bases, with 5 bases left in between. CDR3 size: 11 residues. Per germline, CDR1 MGHDK and CDR2 SYGVNS. The CDR3 DNA reads TGTGCCAGCAGTGAAATAGGTGGCTACACCTTC. Translating it yields CASSEIGGYTF.

CDR3 residues: CASSPSAADWNTGELFF. The CDR3 DNA reads as TGTGCCAGCTCACCATCGGCGGCGGACTGGAACACCGGGGAGCTGTTTTTT. This rearrangement joins TRBV18 to TRBJ2-2; D is possibly TRBD2 (5 bases). CDR3 length: 17 residues. Per the germline V gene, CDR1 is KGHSH and CDR2 is LQKENI. Trimming removed 2 bases at V and 1 base at J, with 14 bases between.

Points on this clone: This CDR3 is also generated by other DNA sequences in the sample. The CDR3: CASSRQTNTEAFF. CDR3 DNA: TGTGCCAGTAGTAGACAGACGAACACTGAAGCTTTCTTT. This chain uses TRBV19 with TRBJ1-1; D might be TRBD1 (5 bases). Germline V gene lookup returns CDR1 LNHDA and CDR2 SQIVND (reference sequence). Trimming took off 4 bases at V and 1 base at J, with 7 bases between the two ends. CDR3 size: 13 residues.

The rearrangement joins TRBV29-1 to TRBJ2-2, with D hard to call. Deletions cut 1 base from V and 6 bases from J, with 6 bases between. The CDR3 runs 12 residues. Germline assignment: CDR1 SQVTM and CDR2 ANQGSEA. The DNA of the CDR3 is TGCAGCGTTGAAGGGCATTCCGGGGAGCTGTTTTTT. It translates to CSVEGHSGELFF.

The chain uses TRBV6-6 and TRBJ2-1, with D unclear. The CDR3 runs to 10 residues. Per germline, CDR1 MNHNY and CDR2 SVGAGI (reference sequence). Trimming took 6 bases from V and 9 from J, leaving 6 bases between them. CDR3 bases: TGTGCCAGCAGCCGTAGTGAGCAGTTCTTC. Translating it yields CASSRSEQFF.

The chain carries TRBV18 and TRBJ1-1; the D gene is possibly TRBD1 (6 bases). The germline gives CDR1 KGHSH, CDR2 LQKENI. This CDR3 contains 18 residues. V dropped 4 bases and J dropped 1 base, with 22 bases sitting between them. The CDR3 coding sequence is TGTGCCAGCTCACACGAGGCAGGGGCGACCACGGGGAACACTGAAGCTTTCTTT. Protein product: CASSHEAGATTGNTEAFF.

The chain employs TRBV5-1 and TRBJ2-3; 15 nucleotides align to TRBD2. This CDR3 has 19 residues. J lost 4 bases, V lost 1 base, and 10 bases had no gene match. The germline V gene has CDR1 SGHRS and CDR2 YFSETQ. CDR3 sequence: CASSLWRTSGRGAPDTQYF. CDR3 bases: TGCGCCAGCAGCTTGTGGAGGACTAGCGGGAGGGGCGCACCAGATACGCAGTATTTT.

V and J are TRBV5-1 and TRBJ2-2; D not certain. Germline V CDR1 and CDR2: SGHRS, YFSETQ. V lost 4 bases and J 7 bases, leaving 17 bases between the germline ends. The CDR3 totals 15 residues. The CDR3, as DNA: TGCGCCAGCAGCCCAAAGGTTGCTGGCAGCGGGGAGCTGTTTTTT. Protein: CASSPKVAGSGELFF.

The rearrangement joins TRBV5-1 to TRBJ1-4, with 7 bases identical to TRBD1. Germline CDR1 and CDR2: SGHRS and YFSETQ. This CDR3 spans 15 amino acids. J lost 3 bases, V lost 2 bases, and 4 bases had no gene match. The CDR3 bases are TGCGCCAGCAGCTTAGGACAGGATCCTAATGAAAAACTGTTTTTT. It yields the protein CASSLGQDPNEKLFF.

This clone was seen a single time. This sequence joins TRBV5-1 and TRBJ2-2; D might be TRBD2 (7 bases). The germline V and J ends were trimmed by 2 bases and 1 base, with 9 bases remaining between them. Germline loops: CDR1 SGHRS, CDR2 YFSETQ. The CDR3 consists of 15 residues. CDR3 loop: CASSFGGRNTGELFF. The CDR3, as DNA: TGCGCCAGCAGCTTCGGGGGGCGGAACACCGGGGAGCTGTTTTTT.

A word on this clone: An end of the junction differs from the germline gene, which may be a read error. V and J are TRBV28 and TRBJ1-5; D not certain. CDR1 and CDR2 (germline): MDHEN, SYDVKM. The CDR3 consists of 15 residues. In DNA, the CDR3 is TGTGCCAGCAGGGAGGCGGGTGCTAGGAATCGGCCCCAGCATTTT. This gives the protein CASREAGARNRPQHF.

This clone was seen once. The chain joins TRBV4-1 to TRBJ2-7; TRBD1 matches 9 bases. V dropped 4 bases and J dropped 4; count of bases not matched to a gene: 11. Germline CDR1 is MGHRA and CDR2 is YSYEKL. The CDR3 totals 16 residues. CDR3: CASSLETGTGRYEQYF. The CDR3 region has the DNA TGCGCCAGCAGCCTAGAAACCGGGACAGGGAGGTACGAGCAGTACTTC.

The V gene is TRBV5-1, the J gene TRBJ2-1; TRBD1 matches at 8 bases. J lost 3 bases, V lost 5 bases, and 4 bases had no gene match. CDR3 length: 14 residues. CDR1 is SGHRS and CDR2 is YFSETQ in the germline V gene. The CDR3 reads CASRSGQGYNEQFF. DNA of the CDR3: TGCGCCAGCAGGTCCGGACAGGGCTACAATGAGCAGTTCTTC.

This rearrangement joins TRBV11-2 to TRBJ2-2; D is uncertain. The germline V gene encodes CDR1 SGHAT and CDR2 FQNNGV. The CDR3 extends over 16 amino acids. V lost 6 bases and J 6 bases, leaving 20 bases between the germline ends. The DNA of the CDR3 is TGTGCCAGCAGAACCATCCGGAGTGGTGTCGCCGGGGAGCTGTTTTTT. Translation gives CASRTIRSGVAGELFF.

This chain links TRBV2 with TRBJ1-5, with D unclear. The CDR3 loop spans 13 amino acids. The V gene lost 10 bases and the J gene lost 5 bases, with 15 bases spanning the gap. Germline V lookup: CDR1 SNHLY, CDR2 FYNNEI. The CDR3 DNA is TGTGCCACCTCTGCCGAGGGCGATCAGCCCCAGCATTTT. It translates to CATSAEGDQPQHF.

The gene calls are TRBV2 and TRBJ2-3, with 7 nucleotides matching TRBD1. CDR3 length equals 14 residues. J was trimmed by 6 bases and V by 4 bases; bases with no gene match: 7. In germline, CDR1 is SNHLY, CDR2 FYNNEI. The CDR3 DNA reads as TGTGCCAGCAGTGCGGACAGGACGGGGGATACGCAGTATTTT. Its translation: CASSADRTGDTQYF.

In regard to this clone: Other DNA sequences from this sample encode an identical CDR3 as well. This sequence joins TRBV7-9 and TRBJ1-5; D call uncertain. The CDR3 is 13 amino acids. V gave up 5 bases and J gave up 2 bases, with 7 bases separating them. Germline V gene data show CDR1 as SEHNR and CDR2 as FQNEAQ (reference sequence). The CDR3 DNA follows: TGTGCCAGCAGCCCCGAGGGCAATCAGCCCCAGCATTTT. Its protein is CASSPEGNQPQHF.

The chain recombines TRBV7-8 with TRBJ2-7; the D gene could be TRBD1 or TRBD2 (6 bases each). The V end lost 3 bases, the J end lost 7 bases, and 16 bases lay between the germline ends. Germline CDR1 reads SGHVS; CDR2 reads FQNEAQ. There are 14 residues in the CDR3. The CDR3 spells CASSFPRGGGEQYF. CDR3 in DNA: TGTGCCAGCAGCTTTCCCCGAGGAGGGGGGGAGCAGTACTTC.

The genes are TRBV29-1 and TRBJ1-5, with no clear D. Between the trimmed V and J ends, which lost 6 bases and 9 bases, there was a span of 15 bases. Per germline, CDR1 SQVTM and CDR2 ANQGSEA. This CDR3 comprises 12 residues. Here the CDR3 reads CSVRHVDGPQHF. The CDR3 nucleotides are TGCAGCGTGAGGCACGTCGATGGGCCCCAGCATTTT.

This clone was observed a single time. The DNA for the CDR3 is TGTGCCAGCAGTGAACGTGGCCAGAGGGCCAGCTCCTACGAGCAGTACTTC. Residues: CASSERGQRASSYEQYF. The V gene is TRBV2, the J gene TRBJ2-7; D is possibly TRBD2 (5 bases). Germline V gene data show CDR1 as SNHLY and CDR2 as FYNNEI. The ends were cut back, 2 bases at V and 0 bases at J, with 17 bases in the middle. The CDR3 is 17 residues long.

The rearrangement links TRBV5-5 to TRBJ1-1, with 9 bases lining up with TRBD1. The CDR3 runs to 14 residues. V was pared by 0 bases and J by 6 bases, with 3 bases of the junction left unmatched. Germline V gene lookup returns CDR1 SGHKS and CDR2 YYEKEE (reference sequence). CDR3 nucleotides: TGTGCCAGCAGCTTGGGGACAGGGGCCGCTGAAGCTTTCTTT. Translated: CASSLGTGAAEAFF.

This chain links TRBV5-4 with TRBJ1-4; no firm D call. CDR3 size: 13 residues. The V gene lost 3 bases and the J gene lost 7 bases, with 10 bases spanning the gap. The V gene's germline CDR1 is SGHNT and CDR2 YYREEE (reference sequence). CDR3 nucleotides: TGTGCCAGCAGCTGGACCGGGAGTGAAAAACTGTTTTTT. Protein sequence: CASSWTGSEKLFF. The entire variable domain, with the rest obtained from reference TRBV5-4 and TRBJ1-4, is as follows: ETGVTQSPTHLIKTRGQQVTLRCSSQSGHNTVSWYQQALGQGPQFIFQYYREEENGRGNFPPRFSGLQFPNYSSELNVNALELDDSALYLCASSWTGSEKLFFGSGTQLSVL.

This sequence joins TRBV12-5 and TRBJ2-2; no clear D. This CDR3 has 12 amino acids. V gave up 7 bases and J gave up 4 bases, with 7 bases separating them. Germline values: CDR1 LGHNT, CDR2 FRNRAP. In nucleotides, the CDR3 is TGTGCTAGTGCCTACACCACCGGGGAGCTGTTTTTT. Encoded protein: CASAYTTGELFF.

This rearrangement joins TRBV5-1 to TRBJ2-2; 8 positions agree with TRBD1. Germline CDR1 is SGHRS and CDR2 is YFSETQ. With V trimmed by 3 bases and J by 4 bases, 2 bases remained unmatched. The CDR3 spans 14 residues. Written as DNA, the CDR3 is TGCGCCAGCAGCTCGGGACAGGTCACCGGGGAGCTGTTTTTT. This sequence encodes CASSSGQVTGELFF. The entire variable domain, with the rest obtained from reference TRBV5-1 and TRBJ2-2, is as follows: KAGVTQTPRYLIKTRGQQVTLSCSPISGHRSVSWYQQTPGQGLQFLFEYFSETQRNKGNFPGRFSGRQFSNSRSEMNVSTLELGDSALYLCASSSGQVTGELFFGEGSRLTVL.

V is TRBV6-1 and J is TRBJ2-7; 11 bases line up with TRBD1. The germline CDR1 and CDR2 sequences are MNHNS and SASEGT. CDR3 size: 15 residues. The V gene end was trimmed by 2 bases and the J gene end by 3 bases; junction bases not matched to a gene: 3. CDR3 region: CASSERTGGIYEQYF. The CDR3 coding sequence is TGTGCCAGCAGTGAAAGGACAGGGGGCATCTACGAGCAGTACTTC.

The V call is TRBV2, the J call TRBJ1-1; no clear D gene. Trimming cost V 4 bases and J 3 bases, with 15 bases left between them. The CDR3 is made up of 15 amino acids. Looked up from germline, CDR1 is SNHLY and CDR2 is FYNNEI. The CDR3 DNA sequence: TGTGCCAGCAGTGTGGAGCGGGCAATTCACACTGAAGCTTTCTTT. Protein sequence: CASSVERAIHTEAFF.

The V and J genes are TRBV5-1 and TRBJ2-3; D unresolved. Germline V gene sequence: CDR1 SGHRS, CDR2 YFSETQ. The CDR3 is made up of 16 amino acids. The V end was cut by 7 bases, the J end by 0 bases, with 18 bases between. CDR3 loop: CASHLGPGTSTDTQYF. CDR3 nucleotides: TGCGCCAGCCACCTAGGGCCAGGAACTAGCACAGATACGCAGTATTTT.

The V gene is TRBV5-6, the J gene TRBJ1-2; D is possibly TRBD1 (5 bases). CDR1 SGHDT and CDR2 YYEEEE come from the germline V gene. V lost 1 base and J 7 bases, leaving 14 bases between the germline ends. The CDR3 contains 14 residues. This CDR3 is CASSLLGPGGGYTF. In DNA form, the CDR3 reads TGTGCCAGCAGCTTGTTGGGCCCCGGGGGTGGCTACACCTTC. Variable domain in full (rest from reference TRBV5-6 and TRBJ1-2): DAGVTQSPTHLIKTRGQQVTLRCSPKSGHDTVSWYQQALGQGPQFIFQYYEEEERQRGNFPDRFSGHQFPNYSSELNVNALLLGDSALYLCASSLLGPGGGYTFGSGTRLTVV.

The chain uses TRBV5-1 and TRBJ2-1; D gene uncertain. Germline values: CDR1 SGHRS, CDR2 YFSETQ. V lost 0 bases and J 5 bases, leaving 9 bases between the germline ends. This CDR3 is 14 amino acids long. Here the CDR3 reads CASSLEGRHNEQFF. The CDR3 region has the DNA TGCGCCAGCAGCTTGGAAGGCAGACACAATGAGCAGTTCTTC.

The J gene is TRBJ2-7, the V gene TRBV10-3; 11 nucleotides agree with TRBD2. The germline V gene has CDR1 ENHRY and CDR2 SYGVKD. The CDR3 loop spans 19 amino acids. J gave up 5 bases and V 7 bases, and 22 bases lay outside the gene matches. The CDR3 region is CAITQRTGMTSGITNEQYF. The CDR3 DNA follows: TGTGCCATCACCCAAAGGACAGGGATGACTAGCGGGATAACCAACGAGCAGTACTTC.